Below are 25 T cell receptor beta chains sequenced from a single sample in a study of blood T cell repertoires in COVID-19. Sequencing was performed with immunoSEQ multiplex PCR; in TCRdb, only in-frame clones are kept and a portion is missing. The sample consists of around 100,000 clones, about 85% of them appearing once. Sequencing was done on a sample of peripheral blood. The receptors here all came from a woman in her forties or fifties with COVID-19, enrolled during active disease.

The genes are TRBV9 and TRBJ2-7, with TRBD1 as a possible D gene (5 bases). The CDR3 has 14 residues. Trimming took off 4 bases at V and 3 bases at J, with 14 bases between the two ends. Germline V gene data show CDR1 as SGDLS and CDR2 as YYNGEE. CDR3: CASSPGQDFYEQYF. The CDR3 DNA is TGTGCCAGCAGCCCCGGACAAGACTTCTACGAGCAGTACTTC.

The gene calls are TRBV10-1 and TRBJ1-1, with TRBD1 as a possible D gene (6 bases). The germline CDR1 and CDR2 sequences are WNHNN and SYGVQD (reference sequence). The V gene lost 6 bases and the J gene lost 5 bases, with 16 bases spanning the gap. The CDR3 consists of 14 residues. The CDR3 loop reads CASSDGGAGTEAFF. Written as DNA, the CDR3 is TGCGCCAGCAGCGATGGGGGGGCTGGGACTGAAGCTTTCTTT.

This sequence joins TRBV29-1 and TRBJ2-5; 9 bases line up with TRBD1. Germline V gives CDR1 SQVTM, CDR2 ANQGSEA. The V gene end was trimmed by 2 bases and the J gene end by 5 bases; junction bases not matched to a gene: 9. The CDR3 extends over 15 amino acids. In DNA, the CDR3 is TGCAGCGTTGAAAGGGGGACAGGGTCGTTGGAGACCCAGTACTTC. It codes for CSVERGTGSLETQYF.

This CDR3 reads CAISGVNPYEQYF. The CDR3 bases are TGTGCCATCAGTGGAGTAAATCCCTACGAGCAGTACTTC. The chain is built from TRBV10-3 and TRBJ2-7; D uncertain. This CDR3 contains 13 residues. Trimming stripped 4 bases from V and 2 bases from J, with 9 bases between. Germline V gene lookup returns CDR1 ENHRY and CDR2 SYGVKD.

The chain has TRBV27 and TRBJ2-1; 11 nucleotides match TRBD2. Germline V lookup: CDR1 MNHEY, CDR2 SMNVEV (reference sequence). The CDR3 sequence is 16 residues long. V was pared by 5 bases and J by 0 bases, with 3 bases of the junction left unmatched. DNA of the CDR3: TGTGCCAGCAGTCGAACTAGCGGGGGCTCCTACAATGAGCAGTTCTTC. This encodes CASSRTSGGSYNEQFF.

In its sample, this clone ranks as medium-sized. The rearrangement joins TRBV7-3 to TRBJ2-1; a possible D gene is TRBD1 (6 bases). This CDR3 comprises 16 residues. The germline V and J ends were trimmed by 5 bases and 5 bases, with 19 bases remaining between them. Germline values: CDR1 SGHTA, CDR2 FQGTGA. In nucleotides, the CDR3 is TGTGCCAGCAGCCTCACACAGGGACCCCCCGACAATGAGCAGTTCTTC. The encoded protein is CASSLTQGPPDNEQFF.

V and J are TRBV4-3 and TRBJ2-7, with 12 bases aligning to TRBD1. The CDR3 is 16 amino acids. With 3 bases clipped from V and 4 bases from J, the junction kept 7 bases outside the gene matches. The germline V gene has CDR1 LGHNA and CDR2 YSLEER. The CDR3 protein is CASSHAGQGAQYEQYF. Written as DNA, the CDR3 is TGCGCCAGCAGCCATGCGGGACAGGGGGCTCAATACGAGCAGTACTTC.

As regards this clone: Other DNA variants within this sample encode the same CDR3. The J gene is TRBJ1-6, the V gene TRBV18; TRBD1 matches at 11 bases. The V gene end was trimmed by 6 bases and the J gene end by 8 bases; junction bases not matched to a gene: 3. The V gene's germline CDR1 is KGHSH and CDR2 LQKENI. The CDR3 is 14 amino acids. CDR3 bases: TGTGCCAGCTCCCAGGGACAGGGGGATTCACCCCTCCACTTT. The encoded protein is CASSQGQGDSPLHF.

This rearrangement joins TRBV30 to TRBJ2-2; 7 bases are shared with TRBD2. The V and J ends lost 2 bases and 2 bases, in that order; junction bases with no gene match: 8. The germline gives CDR1 GTSNPN, CDR2 SVGIG (reference sequence). There are 16 residues in the CDR3. The CDR3 DNA is TGTGCCTGGAGTACAGGACTAGTACTTAACACCGGGGAGCTGTTTTTT. This gives the protein CAWSTGLVLNTGELFF.

A remark on this clone: At one boundary the junction diverges from the germline segment, which might be a read error. The chain combines TRBV5-6 with TRBJ1-1; the match to TRBD1 covers 12 bases. Germline V gene sequence: CDR1 SGHDT, CDR2 YYEEEE. The CDR3 length is 19 residues. The CDR3 DNA sequence: TGTGCCAGCAACTTGAGACGCCGGGACAGGGGGCTCTTTGGCACTGAAGCTTTCTTT. Translation gives CASNLRRRDRGLFGTEAFF.

The rearrangement links TRBV7-3 to TRBJ2-3; 10 nucleotides match TRBD2. Unmatched junction bases numbered 3, after V lost 5 bases and J lost 1 base. CDR3 length equals 15 residues. Germline V gene sequence: CDR1 SGHTA, CDR2 FQGTGA. CDR3 coding DNA: TGTGCCAGCAGCCGAACTAGCGGGGGCACAGATACGCAGTATTTT. This translates into CASSRTSGGTDTQYF.

This rearrangement joins TRBV30 to TRBJ1-6; TRBD1 matches at 10 bases. Germline V gene lookup returns CDR1 GTSNPN and CDR2 SVGIG (reference sequence). J lost 8 bases, V lost 3 bases, and 4 bases had no gene match. This CDR3 is built from 14 residues. The CDR3 nucleotides are TGTGCCTGGAGCAGGACAGGGGGGTATTCACCCCTCCACTTT. Amino acids: CAWSRTGGYSPLHF.

This rearrangement joins TRBV7-9 to TRBJ1-4; a possible D gene is TRBD1 (5 bases). This CDR3 has 15 residues. In germline, CDR1 is SEHNR, CDR2 FQNEAQ (reference sequence). Trimming took 5 bases from V and 5 from J, leaving 15 bases between them. In DNA, the CDR3 is TGTGCCAGCAGCAGGCAAGGGGCAGCGAATGAAAAACTGTTTTTT. Protein product: CASSRQGAANEKLFF. Based on the CDR3 plus reference TRBV7-9 and TRBJ1-4, the full variable domain is DTGVSQNPRHKITKRGQNVTFRCDPISEHNRLYWYRQTLGQGPEFLTYFQNEAQLEKSRLLSDRFSAERPKGSFSTLEIQRTEQGDSAMYLCASSRQGAANEKLFFGSGTQLSVL.

This chain joins TRBV24-1 and TRBJ1-1, with D perhaps TRBD1 (5 bases). Trimming left V 4 bases short and J 6 bases short, with 14 bases between. Germline V gene sequence: CDR1 KGHDR, CDR2 SFDVKD. The CDR3 is 14 residues long. The CDR3 DNA follows: TGTGCCACCAGTGACCCCGACAGTACACCTGAAGCTTTCTTT. Translation gives CATSDPDSTPEAFF.

There are a few counts of this clone. The rearrangement links TRBV21-1 to TRBJ1-5; the D call in the table, TRBD1, was not verified against the DNA. TRBV21-1 is described as a pseudogene. The length of the CDR3 is 15 residues. The CDR3 DNA is TGTGCCAGCAGCAAATGTAGACAGTTCAATCAGCCCCAGCATTTT. Amino acid sequence: CASSKCRQFNQPQHF.

This chain joins TRBV19 and TRBJ1-5; 9 positions match TRBD1. The CDR3 contains 14 residues. The V and J ends lost 7 bases and 6 bases, in that order; junction bases with no gene match: 7. Germline values: CDR1 LNHDA, CDR2 SQIVND (reference sequence). The CDR3 loop reads CASTRDREGQPQHF. CDR3 nucleotide sequence: TGTGCCAGTACCCGGGACAGGGAAGGTCAGCCCCAGCATTTT.

V gene TRBV9 combines with J gene TRBJ1-1; D not certain. Trimming stripped 0 bases from V and 7 bases from J, with 4 bases between. This CDR3 comprises 11 residues. Germline CDR1 and CDR2: SGDLS and YYNGEE. CDR3 DNA: TGTGCCAGCAGCGTAGGCGATGAAGCTTTCTTT. Encoded protein: CASSVGDEAFF. The full variable domain, rest sourced from reference TRBV9 and TRBJ1-1, is DSGVTQTPKHLITATGQRVTLRCSPRSGDLSVYWYQQSLDQGLQFLIQYYNGEERAKGNILERFSAQQFPDLHSELNLSSLELGDSALYFCASSVGDEAFFGQGTRLTVV.

V gene TRBV2 combines with J gene TRBJ2-3, with a possible D match to TRBD2 (6 bases). The CDR3 spans 14 residues. CDR1 SNHLY and CDR2 FYNNEI come from the germline V gene. The germline V and J ends were trimmed by 5 bases and 1 base, with 10 bases remaining between them. The DNA for the CDR3 is TGTGCCAGCAGTCGACTAGATCGCACAGATACGCAGTATTTT. This encodes CASSRLDRTDTQYF.

The chain employs TRBV30 and TRBJ2-6, with D unclear. The CDR3 has 13 amino acids. CDR1 and CDR2 (germline): GTSNPN, SVGIG (reference sequence). V was cut by 4 bases and J by 2 bases, with 6 bases left in between. The chain's CDR3 is CAWMTTGANVLTF. The CDR3 DNA reads TGTGCCTGGATGACAACTGGGGCCAACGTCCTGACTTTC.

The chain recombines TRBV28 with TRBJ2-7, with D possibly being TRBD1 (6 bases). The V gene's germline CDR1 is MDHEN and CDR2 SYDVKM. V was pared by 3 bases and J by 5 bases, with 17 bases between. The CDR3 runs to 15 residues. CDR3 protein: CASSLLEQGSHEQYF. As DNA, the CDR3 is TGTGCCAGCAGTTTGTTGGAGCAGGGGTCGCACGAGCAGTACTTC.

Only one count was recorded for this clone. The rearrangement links TRBV6-6 to TRBJ1-2, with D possibly TRBD1 on 6 matching bases. Germline V lookup: CDR1 MNHNY, CDR2 SVGAGI (reference sequence). V was trimmed by 2 bases and J by 5 bases, leaving 9 bases between them. The CDR3 has 13 residues. The DNA for the CDR3 is TGTGCCAGCAGTTACGGACAGTCTTATGGCTACACCTTC. It is translated as CASSYGQSYGYTF.

The J gene is TRBJ2-7, the V gene TRBV6-5, with D perhaps TRBD1 (5 bases). Trimming removed 7 bases from V and 5 bases from J, with 18 bases in between. This CDR3 contains 14 residues. The germline V gene has CDR1 MNHEY and CDR2 SVGAGI. The DNA for the CDR3 is TGTGCCAGCACCGAGCCAGGGAAGGTCAACGAGCAGTACTTC. Amino acid sequence: CASTEPGKVNEQYF.

The chain joins TRBV18 to TRBJ1-2, with 9 bases identical to TRBD1. CDR3 length: 15 residues. J lost 5 bases, V lost 3 bases, and 7 bases had no gene match. CDR1 is KGHSH, CDR2 LQKENI, per germline. For the CDR3, the DNA is TGTGCCAGCTCACCGTCGGACAGGGGAGGGTATGGCTACACCTTC. Residues: CASSPSDRGGYGYTF.

V gene TRBV3-1 (or the pseudogene TRBV3-2) combines with J gene TRBJ2-7; D gene ambiguous. V was trimmed by 4 bases and J by 0 bases, leaving 13 bases between them. Germline CDR1 is LGHDT and CDR2 is YNNKEL (reference sequence). This CDR3 is 15 amino acids long. CDR3 nucleotide sequence: TGTGCCAGCAGCCTCCCAGGCACCCCCTCCTACGAGCAGTACTTC. It specifies CASSLPGTPSYEQYF.

This sequence joins TRBV19 and TRBJ2-3; TRBD2 matches 11 bases. V was clipped by 3 bases and J by 5 bases; unmatched bases: 4. The germline V gene has CDR1 LNHDA and CDR2 SQIVND (reference sequence). CDR3 length: 15 amino acids. The CDR3 DNA reads TGTGCCAGTAGTATGACTAGCGGGGCGGGAGATACGCAGTATTTT. Translated: CASSMTSGAGDTQYF.